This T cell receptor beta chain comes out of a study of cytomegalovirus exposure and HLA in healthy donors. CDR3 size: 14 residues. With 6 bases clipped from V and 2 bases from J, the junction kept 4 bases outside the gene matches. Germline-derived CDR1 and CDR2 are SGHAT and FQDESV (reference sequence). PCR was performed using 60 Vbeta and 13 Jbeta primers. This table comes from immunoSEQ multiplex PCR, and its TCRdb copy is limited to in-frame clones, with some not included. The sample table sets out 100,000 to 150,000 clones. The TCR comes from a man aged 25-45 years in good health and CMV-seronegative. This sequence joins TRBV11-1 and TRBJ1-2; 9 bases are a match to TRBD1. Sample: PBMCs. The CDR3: CASSRDRENYGYTF. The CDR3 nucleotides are TGTGCCAGCAGTCGGGACAGGGAGAACTATGGCTACACCTTC. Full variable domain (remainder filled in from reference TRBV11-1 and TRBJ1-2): EAEVAQSPRYKITEKSQAVAFWCDPISGHATLYWYRQILGQGPELLVQFQDESVVDDSQLPKDRFSAERLKGVDSTLKIQPAELGDSAMYLCASSRDRENYGYTFGSGTRLTVV.